This T cell receptor (beta chain) was sequenced in a study of blood T cell repertoires in COVID-19. Assignments of participants to cohorts depended upon their own reported clinical history. Data came from immunoSEQ multiplex PCR; TCRdb stores just in-frame clones and leaves some out. This sample carries 300,000 to 400,000 clones, around 85% of them seen once, and the ten largest clones take around 1.9%. The CDR3 spans 15 residues. Germline V gene data show CDR1 as SQVTM and CDR2 as ANQGSEA. V dropped 4 bases and J dropped 5 bases, with 20 bases sitting between them. The chain links TRBV29-1 to TRBJ2-5; tentative D call: TRBD2 (5 bases). This sequence originates from a woman in her 30s who had been exposed to COVID-19. Source material: PBMCs or T cells enriched from blood (not recorded which). CDR3 sequence (DNA): TGCAGCGTTGTGCTGTCTCCGGGGAGCAGGGAGACCCAGTACTTC. This sequence encodes CSVVLSPGSRETQYF.